This T cell receptor beta chain was found in a study of metastatic and nonmetastatic thyroid tumors. As for the study in general: Repertoires of blood and of tissue (tumor or nodule) from malignant and benign thyroid patients were compared. The study, taken as a whole, reports: Benign nodules were reported to have significantly lower TCR beta diversity than malignant thyroid tumors, in blood and tumor.

With MiXCR, TCRdb reprocessed the PCR reads. The top ten hold about 10% of the sample, which has 25,000 to 35,000 clones, 20% to 30% seen once. This clone has ten or more counts. As yet, its antigen is unknown. All patients were untreated before thyroid surgery. The CDR3 extends over 16 amino acids. Germline lookup yields CDR1 LNHDA and CDR2 SQIVND (reference sequence). Losses at the gene ends were 7 bases for V and 0 bases for J; bases not matched to a gene: 6. V is TRBV19 and J is TRBJ2-5; 12 nucleotides align to TRBD2. Sequenced: blood. This sequence originates from a female donor with papillary thyroid cancer or a benign thyroid nodule (not recorded which). Some clones in this sample may be carry-over from other donors' samples. In nucleotides, the CDR3 is TGTGCCAGTAAACCCCGGACTAGCGGGAACCAAGAGACCCAGTACTTC. Translated, it gives CASKPRTSGNQETQYF. Combining the CDR3 with reference TRBV19 and TRBJ2-5 gives the whole variable domain DGGITQSPKYLFRKEGQNVTLSCEQNLNHDAMYWYRQDPGQGLRLIYYSQIVNDFQKGDIAEGYSVSREKKESFPLTVTSAQKNPTAFYLCASKPRTSGNQETQYFGPGTRLLVL.